A selection of T cell receptor beta chains follows, all from one sample in a study of cytomegalovirus exposure and HLA in healthy donors. Only in-frame clones appear in the TCRdb table, and some are missing; sequencing was by immunoSEQ multiplex PCR. The sample has some 200,000 clones; 85% to 95% are singletons. Input material: PBMCs. All receptors derive from a woman younger than 35 in good health and CMV-seronegative. Each CDR3 is given with its conserved first and last residue. The order of the fields is J gene, CDR3 length, clone size, V gene, D gene, CDR3 protein, CDR3 DNA. The D gene is left open where the match is weak. Expanded clones are given a class, and other clones once, few, many or no size at all.

>TRBJ1-4|14|.|TRBV30|TRBD1
CAWSRDSRNEKLFF
TGTGCCTGGAGCCGGGACAGCCGTAATGAAAAACTGTTTTTT
>TRBJ2-7|16|.|TRBV5-6|TRBD1
CASILLRDRASYEQYF
TGTGCCAGCATACTTTTACGGGACAGGGCATCCTACGAGCAGTACTTC
>TRBJ1-3|13|once|TRBV6-5|.
CASSSLSGNTIYF
TGTGCCAGCAGTTCCCTCTCTGGAAACACCATATATTTT
>TRBJ1-2|15|.|TRBV5-1|.
CASSLSTGWDGGYTF
TGCGCCAGCAGCTTGTCTACAGGGTGGGATGGTGGCTACACCTTC
>TRBJ2-3|17|.|TRBV9|TRBD2
CASSVEGAGVHTDTQYF
TGTGCCAGCAGCGTAGAAGGGGCGGGAGTCCATACGGATACGCAGTATTTT
>TRBJ1-3|13|.|TRBV30|TRBD1
CAWGQGSGNTIYF
TGTGCCTGGGGACAGGGCTCTGGAAACACCATATATTTT
>TRBJ2-2|15|.|TRBV2|TRBD1
CASRKGTENTGELFF
TGTGCCAGCAGGAAGGGGACAGAGAACACCGGGGAGCTGTTTTTT
>TRBJ2-3|17|.|TRBV19|TRBD2
CASSKREGSPSTDTQYF
TGTGCCAGTAGTAAGCGGGAGGGCTCCCCCAGCACAGATACGCAGTATTTT
>TRBJ2-7|13|.|TRBV10-2|TRBD2
CASSPLADYEQYF
TGCGCCAGCAGTCCTCTAGCGGATTACGAGCAGTACTTC
>TRBJ1-4|12|few|TRBV29-1|.
CSVEQGGEKLFF
TGCAGCGTTGAACAGGGAGGTGAAAAACTGTTTTTT
>TRBJ2-3|16|many|TRBV29-1|TRBD2
CSVDGRVAGNTDTQYF
TGCAGCGTTGATGGGAGGGTAGCGGGGAACACAGATACGCAGTATTTT
>TRBJ2-3|15|.|TRBV6-5|.
CASSSPPGSTDTQYF
TGTGCCAGCAGCTCGCCTCCGGGAAGCACAGATACGCAGTATTTT
>TRBJ1-5|14|.|TRBV6-1|.
CASSGGGANQPQHF
TGTGCCAGCAGTGGGGGCGGGGCCAATCAGCCCCAGCATTTT
>TRBJ1-1|13|.|TRBV30|.
CAWSERRDTEAFF
TGTGCCTGGAGTGAGAGGCGGGACACTGAAGCTTTCTTT
>TRBJ2-2|15|.|TRBV5-1|.
CASTVIGRNTGELFF
TGCGCCAGCACGGTTATTGGGAGAAACACCGGGGAGCTGTTTTTT
>TRBJ2-3|16|.|TRBV27|TRBD2
CASSPWEGPSTDTQYF
TGTGCCAGCAGTCCATGGGAGGGCCCCAGCACAGATACGCAGTATTTT
>TRBJ2-7|15|.|TRBV14|TRBD2
CASSRTTSGSYEQYF
TGTGCCAGCAGCCGCACGACTAGCGGGAGTTACGAGCAGTACTTC
>TRBJ1-3|14|once|TRBV6-1|.
CASRQLFSGNTIYF
TGTGCCTCACGACAACTGTTCTCTGGAAACACCATATATTTT
>TRBJ2-1|17|.|TRBV5-1|TRBD2
CASSLGLAGGSYNEQFF
TGCGCCAGCAGCTTGGGACTAGCGGGAGGGTCCTACAATGAGCAGTTCTTC
>TRBJ2-3|13|.|TRBV11-3|.
CASSFGRSDTQYF
TGTGCCAGCAGCTTCGGGAGATCAGATACGCAGTATTTT
>TRBJ2-1|15|once|TRBV19|TRBD2
CASSYPGTRHNEQFF
TGTGCCAGTAGCTATCCCGGGACTAGGCACAATGAGCAGTTCTTC
>TRBJ1-2|15|.|TRBV2|.
CASSESPGSEYGYTF
TGTGCCAGCAGTGAAAGCCCAGGGTCGGAGTATGGCTACACCTTC
>TRBJ1-2|15|once|TRBV25-1|.
CASSDRVWSNYGYTF
TGTGCCAGCAGTGACAGGGTATGGTCTAACTATGGCTACACCTTC
>TRBJ2-3|14|.|TRBV2|TRBD2
CASVPAGNSDTQYF
TGTGCCAGCGTTCCAGCGGGAAACTCAGATACGCAGTATTTT